Shown below are 24 T cell receptor beta chains from a single sample sequenced in a study of CD8+CD57+ T cells in acquired aplastic anemia. Patients chosen for sequencing had shown CD8+CD57+ cell expansion by flow cytometry. Genomic DNA provided the template from which TCR beta VDJ and CDR3 profiles were obtained. TCRdb itself ran the reads through MiXCR, one entry per CDR3 protein. The sample lists under 250,000 distinct CDR3 sequences; about 60% were seen once. The sequenced sample consisted of sorted CD4+, CD8+, or CD8+CD57+ T cells (not recorded which) from PBMCs. The receptors derive from a human donor with aplastic anemia.

This rearrangement joins TRBV20-1 to TRBJ1-1; TRBD1 aligns across 10 bases. Germline CDR1 is DFQATT and CDR2 is SNEGSKA (reference sequence). The CDR3 is made up of 14 amino acids. The ends lost 3 bases at V and 4 bases at J; junction bases unmatched: 5. In nucleotides, the CDR3 is TGCAGTGCTAGGCGCGGGACAGGGGCCACTGAAGCTTTCTTT. Translation: CSARRGTGATEAFF.

This clonotype showed up just a few times. The J gene is TRBJ2-7, the V gene TRBV7-9; D remains unclear. The CDR3 length is 16 residues. CDR1 and CDR2 (germline): SEHNR, FQNEAQ (reference sequence). The ends were cut back, 5 bases at V and 1 base at J, with 18 bases in the middle. This CDR3 reads CASSQDLGRKSYEQYF. In DNA form, the CDR3 reads TGTGCCAGCAGCCAGGATCTCGGGCGGAAGTCCTACGAGCAGTACTTC.

The sample holds a few counts of this clonotype. V usage is TRBV7-9 and J usage is TRBJ2-2, with TRBD2 matching 13 bases. The CDR3 has 17 residues. Germline CDR1 is SEHNR and CDR2 is FQNEAQ (reference sequence). J lost 7 bases, V lost 5 bases, and 10 bases had no gene match. This CDR3 reads CASSGTSGRAKGGELFF. The CDR3 nucleotides read TGTGCCAGCAGCGGAACTAGCGGGAGGGCTAAGGGCGGGGAGCTGTTTTTT.

J is TRBJ2-2 and V is TRBV7-9; either TRBD1 or TRBD2 may supply D (5 bases each). The CDR3 consists of 14 residues. The V gene's germline CDR1 is SEHNR and CDR2 FQNEAQ (reference sequence). The ends were cut back, 3 bases at V and 7 bases at J, with 12 bases in the middle. The CDR3 spells CASSFPGPGGELFF. The CDR3 DNA is TGTGCCAGCAGCTTCCCGGGACCGGGCGGGGAGCTGTTTTTT. The full variable domain, completed using reference TRBV7-9 and TRBJ2-2, is DTGVSQNPRHKITKRGQNVTFRCDPISEHNRLYWYRQTLGQGPEFLTYFQNEAQLEKSRLLSDRFSAERPKGSFSTLEIQRTEQGDSAMYLCASSFPGPGGELFFGEGSRLTVL.

This clonotype has a single count. This chain joins TRBV19 and TRBJ2-2; unclear D gene. Germline V gives CDR1 LNHDA, CDR2 SQIVND (reference sequence). This CDR3 contains 12 residues. Written as DNA, the CDR3 is TGTGGGATTATCACGACCACCGGGGAGCTGTTTTTT. Translating gives CGIITTTGELFF.

J is TRBJ1-6 and V is TRBV2, with D unclear. The CDR3 extends over 14 amino acids. CDR1 and CDR2 (germline): SNHLY, FYNNEI. Trimming took off 6 bases at V and 9 bases at J, with 15 bases between the two ends. This CDR3 is CASSPTQEGSPLHF. CDR3 coding DNA: TGTGCCAGCAGCCCCACGCAGGAAGGTTCACCCCTCCACTTT.

V usage is TRBV6-1 and J usage is TRBJ1-2; the D is unclear. This CDR3 is built from 13 residues. Germline assignment: CDR1 MNHNS and CDR2 SASEGT. The ends were cut back, 6 bases at V and 4 bases at J, with 12 bases in the middle. This CDR3 is CASSQDTSYGYTF. CDR3 nucleotides: TGTGCCAGCAGCCAAGATACAAGCTATGGCTACACCTTC.

This rearrangement joins TRBV9 to TRBJ1-2; TRBD1 aligns across 7 bases. Trimming removed 0 bases from V and 5 bases from J; junction bases left unmatched: 1. This CDR3 region has 13 residues. Germline CDR1 SGDLS, CDR2 YYNGEE. The DNA of the CDR3 is TGTGCCAGCAGCGTAGGGACAGGTTATGGCTACACCTTC. This translates into CASSVGTGYGYTF.

This clonotype was counted between two and nine times. This chain connects TRBV5-1 to TRBJ2-5; unclear D gene. V lost 0 bases to trimming and J lost 4 bases, with 10 bases between them. This CDR3 comprises 14 residues. CDR1 and CDR2 from the germline V gene are SGHRS and YFSETQ. CDR3 residues: CASSLAAERETQYF. CDR3 nucleotides: TGCGCCAGCAGCTTGGCCGCGGAGAGAGAGACCCAGTACTTC. The full variable domain, its missing parts supplied by reference TRBV5-1 and TRBJ2-5, is KAGVTQTPRYLIKTRGQQVTLSCSPISGHRSVSWYQQTPGQGLQFLFEYFSETQRNKGNFPGRFSGRQFSNSRSEMNVSTLELGDSALYLCASSLAAERETQYFGPGTRLLVL.

The V call is TRBV15, the J call TRBJ2-7; 12 nucleotides match TRBD1. Germline-derived CDR1 and CDR2 are LNHNV and YYDKDF (reference sequence). Trimming removed 2 bases from V and 2 bases from J; junction bases left unmatched: 13. The CDR3 covers 19 residues. The chain's CDR3 is CATSRPFPGQGAYTYEQYF. The CDR3 region has the DNA TGTGCCACCAGCAGACCATTTCCGGGACAGGGGGCATATACCTACGAGCAGTACTTC.

The genes are TRBV20-1 and TRBJ2-7; 11 nucleotides match TRBD2. Per germline, CDR1 DFQATT and CDR2 SNEGSKA (reference sequence). The V segment lost 0 bases and the J segment 0 bases; nucleotides outside the gene matches: 4. This CDR3 has 16 amino acids. In nucleotides, the CDR3 is TGCAGTGCTAGAGATCGTACTAGCGGGAGCTCCTACGAGCAGTACTTC. This translates into CSARDRTSGSSYEQYF.

This clonotype was observed at least ten times. The V and J genes are TRBV19 and TRBJ1-5; D call uncertain. Trimming removed 2 bases at V and 7 bases at J, with 12 bases between. The CDR3 sequence is 14 residues long. In germline, CDR1 is LNHDA, CDR2 SQIVND (reference sequence). The CDR3 coding sequence is TGTGCCAGTAGTATATCCGGGAGTTACCAGCCCCAGCATTTT. Amino acids: CASSISGSYQPQHF.

This chain connects TRBV7-6 to TRBJ2-7; either TRBD1 or TRBD2 may fit D (5 bases each). The CDR3 totals 15 residues. Germline CDR1 SGHVS, CDR2 FNYEAQ. V lost 5 bases and J lost 0, with 14 bases in between. In DNA form, the CDR3 reads TGTGCCAGCAGCCAAGGGGACGGAGACTCCTACGAGCAGTACTTC. The encoded protein is CASSQGDGDSYEQYF.

The chain employs TRBV7-2 and TRBJ1-1; maybe TRBD1 (6 bases). The germline gives CDR1 SGHTA, CDR2 FQGNSA. The ends were cut back, 8 bases at V and 8 bases at J, with 21 bases in the middle. The CDR3 sequence is 14 residues long. CDR3 nucleotide sequence: TGTGCCAGCGGAACAGGGAGAGGCTACTTAGAAGCTTTCTTT. Amino acids: CASGTGRGYLEAFF. The whole variable domain, remainder taken from reference TRBV7-2 and TRBJ1-1, is GAGVSQSPSNKVTEKGKDVELRCDPISGHTALYWYRQSLGQGLEFLIYFQGNSAPDKSGLPSDRFSAERTGGSVSTLTIQRTQQEDSAVYLCASGTGRGYLEAFFGQGTRLTVV.

The V and J genes are TRBV10-1 and TRBJ1-1; D ambiguous. V gave up 0 bases and J gave up 3 bases, with 11 bases separating them. Per germline, CDR1 WNHNN and CDR2 SYGVQD (reference sequence). This CDR3 is 15 amino acids long. CDR3 amino acids: CASSESGRTDTEAFF. CDR3 nucleotides: TGCGCCAGCAGTGAGTCTGGCAGGACGGACACTGAAGCTTTCTTT.

The genes are TRBV20-1 and TRBJ2-5; 7 positions agree with TRBD2. Losses at the gene ends were 6 bases for V and 7 bases for J; bases not matched to a gene: 20. This CDR3 spans 16 amino acids. Germline CDR1 is DFQATT and CDR2 is SNEGSKA (reference sequence). The CDR3, as DNA: TGCAGTGCGGTAGGGTTCGGGGGAGGGCCCGCAGGGACCCAGTACTTC. It encodes CSAVGFGGGPAGTQYF.

DNA for the CDR3: TGTGCCAGCAGTGAAGTCGGGAGATATGAGACCCAGTACTTC. Amino acids: CASSEVGRYETQYF. The chain combines TRBV2 with TRBJ2-5; perhaps TRBD2 as D (6 bases). The CDR3 covers 14 residues. V lost 1 base, J lost 5 bases, and 11 bases lay in between. Germline loops: CDR1 SNHLY, CDR2 FYNNEI. Complete variable domain (other parts from reference TRBV2 and TRBJ2-5): EPEVTQTPSHQVTQMGQEVILRCVPISNHLYFYWYRQILGQKVEFLVSFYNNEISEKSEIFDDQFSVERPDGSNFTLKIRSTKLEDSAMYFCASSEVGRYETQYFGPGTRLLVL.

The chain couples TRBV2 to TRBJ1-1; TRBD1 is a possible D gene (5 bases). CDR1 and CDR2 (germline): SNHLY, FYNNEI. V was shortened by 7 bases and J by 0 bases, with 12 bases between the two germline ends. CDR3 length: 14 amino acids. The CDR3, as DNA: TGTGCCAGCACAGGGACGTTATTGAACACTGAAGCTTTCTTT. This encodes CASTGTLLNTEAFF.

To note about this clonotype: One end of the junction is discordant with germline, which a read error may explain. This sequence joins TRBV10-3 and TRBJ1-2; 9 nucleotides align to TRBD1. CDR1 is ENHRY, CDR2 SYGVKD, per germline. This CDR3 is built from 16 residues. CDR3 nucleotides: TGTGCCATCAGTGCGCCGGGACAGGGCCGCCTTATTGGCCACACCTTC. Amino acid sequence: CAISAPGQGRLIGHTF.

The rearrangement uses TRBV15 and TRBJ2-1; 9 bases are a match to TRBD2. This CDR3 has 15 residues. Trimming removed 1 base from V and 6 bases from J; junction bases left unmatched: 4. Germline-derived CDR1 and CDR2 are LNHNV and YYDKDF (reference sequence). The CDR3 region has the DNA TGTGCCACCAGCAGAGTTAGCGGGGGCCGCAATGAGCAGTTCTTC. Translating gives CATSRVSGGRNEQFF.

This chain uses TRBV10-3 with TRBJ1-3; D remains unclear. The CDR3 spans 13 residues. Deletions cut 6 bases from V and 0 bases from J, with 6 bases between. CDR1 and CDR2 from the germline V gene are ENHRY and SYGVKD. CDR3 in DNA: TGTGCCATCAGGGGCAGCTCTGGAAACACCATATATTTT. This encodes CAIRGSSGNTIYF.

The chain links TRBV7-9 to TRBJ2-7, with D perhaps TRBD1 (5 bases). V shed 5 bases and J shed 0 bases, with 11 bases lying between them. This CDR3 region has 14 residues. Per the germline V gene, CDR1 is SEHNR and CDR2 is FQNEAQ (reference sequence). As DNA, the CDR3 is TGTGCCAGCAGCACCCCGACAGTCTCCTACGAGCAGTACTTC. Translated, it gives CASSTPTVSYEQYF.

The V and J genes are TRBV15 and TRBJ2-6, with TRBD1 as a possible D gene (6 bases). From germline, CDR1 is LNHNV and CDR2 YYDKDF (reference sequence). The CDR3 spans 18 residues. Between the trimmed V and J ends, which lost 5 bases and 0 bases, there was a span of 17 bases. The CDR3 protein is CATSGDSDSYSGANVLTF. The CDR3 region has the DNA TGTGCCACCAGCGGGGATTCGGACAGCTACTCTGGGGCCAACGTCCTGACTTTC.

This clonotype has more than one count but fewer than ten. An end of the junction differs from the germline gene, which may be a read error. The chain joins TRBV7-7 to TRBJ2-3, with D perhaps assigned TRBD1 or TRBD2 (5 bases each). Germline V gene lookup returns CDR1 SSHAT and CDR2 FNYEAQ (reference sequence). This CDR3 region has 13 residues. Written as DNA, the CDR3 is TGTGCTAGCAGGTTGGGGGGCACAGATACGCAGTATTTT. Encoded protein: CASRLGGTDTQYF.